Listed below are T cell receptor beta chains from one sample, sequenced in a study of identical twins. TCRdb analysed the 5' RACE reads with MiXCR anew, one entry per CDR3 protein. Among around 250,000 distinct CDR3 sequences listed, approximately 7.1% were seen once. The sample was also linked to a second study, of T cells expressing NK-cell markers.

The sequencing sample was made of CD8+ T cells sorted from blood. Receptors were obtained from a woman under 30 in good health. Each CDR3 is given with its conserved first and last residue. D genes are given only for firm matches. Not all rows give a size; the values are once, few, many and, for expanded clones, a class.

CDR3: CASIANTEAFF
DNA: TGTGCCAGCATTGCGAACACTGAAGCTTTCTTT
D: NA
size: NA
V: TRBV27
J: TRBJ1-1

CDR3: CASRKTGTLYGYTF
DNA: TGTGCCAGCAGAAAGACAGGGACCCTATATGGCTACACCTTC
D: TRBD1
size: few
V: TRBV6-1
J: TRBJ1-2

CDR3: CASSQEGRKYEQYF
DNA: TGTGCCAGCAGCCAGGAGGGGCGGAAATACGAGCAGTACTTC
D: NA
size: NA
V: TRBV12-3/TRBV12-4
J: TRBJ2-7

CDR3: CASSYSQGVSTDTQYF
DNA: TGTGCCAGCAGTTACTCGCAGGGGGTTAGCACAGATACGCAGTATTTT
D: TRBD1
size: NA
V: TRBV6-5
J: TRBJ2-3

CDR3: CASSPGTSGRSQETQYF
DNA: TGTGCCAGCAGTCCCGGGACTAGCGGGAGGTCCCAAGAGACCCAGTACTTC
D: TRBD2
size: many
V: TRBV27
J: TRBJ2-5

CDR3: CASSLGLQGGETQYF
DNA: TGTGCCAGCAGCTTAGGTCTACAGGGTGGAGAGACCCAGTACTTC
D: NA
size: few
V: TRBV7-9
J: TRBJ2-5

CDR3: CASSGFGGSSYNEQFF
DNA: TGTGCCAGCAGTGGGTTTGGGGGCAGCTCCTACAATGAGCAGTTCTTC
D: NA
size: NA
V: TRBV6-1
J: TRBJ2-1

CDR3: CSARGETSGNTIYF
DNA: TGCAGTGCTAGAGGAGAGACCTCTGGAAACACCATATATTTT
D: NA
size: few
V: TRBV20-1
J: TRBJ1-3

CDR3: CASGGDSNQPQHF
DNA: TGTGCCAGCGGAGGAGATAGCAATCAGCCCCAGCATTTT
D: NA
size: once
V: TRBV9
J: TRBJ1-5

CDR3: CASSPGGSAQYF
DNA: TGTGCCAGCAGCCCAGGTGGGTCCGCGCAGTACTTC
D: NA
size: few
V: TRBV11-3
J: TRBJ2-7

CDR3: CASGRLTPTSVGSYEQYF
DNA: TGCGCCAGCGGACGACTTACCCCGACTAGCGTGGGCTCCTACGAGCAGTACTTC
D: TRBD2
size: NA
V: TRBV23-1
J: TRBJ2-7

CDR3: CASSSTSGAADTQYF
DNA: TGTGCCAGCAGTTCCACTAGCGGGGCTGCAGATACGCAGTATTTT
D: TRBD2
size: few
V: TRBV7-3
J: TRBJ2-3

CDR3: CSVEEDTASYEQYF
DNA: TGCAGCGTTGAGGAGGATACAGCCTCCTACGAGCAGTACTTC
D: NA
size: few
V: TRBV29-1
J: TRBJ2-7

CDR3: CAISDSYEQYF
DNA: TGTGCCATCAGTGACAGCTACGAGCAGTACTTC
D: NA
size: many
V: TRBV10-3
J: TRBJ2-7

CDR3: CASSPGGVASYEQYF
DNA: TGTGCCAGCAGCCCGGGGGGCGTGGCGTCGTACGAGCAGTACTTC
D: NA
size: many
V: TRBV12-3/TRBV12-4
J: TRBJ2-7

CDR3: CASSFSGSLSYNEQFF
DNA: TGTGCCAGCAGTTTTAGCGGGAGCCTCTCCTACAATGAGCAGTTCTTC
D: TRBD2
size: many
V: TRBV12-3/TRBV12-4
J: TRBJ2-1

CDR3: CASSLLLVAYNEQFF
DNA: TGTGCCAGCAGCTTGCTCCTAGTCGCCTACAATGAGCAGTTCTTC
D: NA
size: many
V: TRBV5-5
J: TRBJ2-1

CDR3: CASSPQGLAGELFF
DNA: TGTGCCAGCAGCCCACAGGGGCTCGCCGGGGAGCTGTTTTTT
D: TRBD1
size: NA
V: TRBV6-1
J: TRBJ2-2

CDR3: CASSQKGGLAGRSGANVLTF
DNA: TGCGCCAGCAGCCAAAAGGGGGGACTAGCGGGCCGCTCTGGGGCCAACGTCCTGACTTTC
D: TRBD2
size: NA
V: TRBV4-1
J: TRBJ2-6

CDR3: CASTQSRGNSYNEQFF
DNA: TGTGCCAGCACCCAATCACGGGGGAACTCCTACAATGAGCAGTTCTTC
D: NA
size: few
V: TRBV27
J: TRBJ2-1

CDR3: CASSPLGLAGVSEQFF
DNA: TGTGCCAGCAGTCCCCTGGGACTAGCGGGAGTAAGTGAGCAGTTCTTC
D: TRBD2
size: many
V: TRBV27
J: TRBJ2-1

CDR3: CATSDGYEQYF
DNA: TGTGCCACCAGTGACGGCTACGAGCAGTACTTC
D: NA
size: many
V: TRBV24-1
J: TRBJ2-7

CDR3: CASSLVGDEQFF
DNA: TGTGCCAGCAGCTTAGTGGGCGATGAGCAGTTCTTC
D: NA
size: many
V: TRBV7-8
J: TRBJ2-1

CDR3: CSARAREYEQYF
DNA: TGCAGTGCACGGGCGCGGGAGTACGAGCAGTACTTC
D: TRBD2
size: NA
V: TRBV20-1
J: TRBJ2-7

CDR3: CASSPPLRQSNEKLFF
DNA: TGTGCCAGCAGTCCCCCTTTGAGACAGTCTAATGAAAAACTGTTTTTT
D: NA
size: few
V: TRBV12-3/TRBV12-4
J: TRBJ1-4

CDR3: CASSLVGFIDTQYF
DNA: TGTGCCAGCAGTTTGGTAGGGTTCATTGATACGCAGTATTTT
D: NA
size: few
V: TRBV12-3/TRBV12-4
J: TRBJ2-3

CDR3: CSGQVGGDEQFF
DNA: TGCAGCGGGCAGGTGGGAGGCGATGAGCAGTTCTTC
D: NA
size: many
V: TRBV29-1
J: TRBJ2-1

CDR3: CASSLERAGFSTDTQYF
DNA: TGTGCCAGCAGCTTAGAGCGGGCGGGCTTCTCCACAGATACGCAGTATTTT
D: NA
size: NA
V: TRBV11-2
J: TRBJ2-3

CDR3: CASITGRTFF
DNA: TGTGCCAGCATTACAGGGAGAACTTTCTTT
D: NA
size: many
V: TRBV2
J: TRBJ1-1

CDR3: CASSLVSGSQYEQYF
DNA: TGCGCCAGCAGCTTGGTTAGCGGGAGTCAGTACGAGCAGTACTTC
D: TRBD2
size: many
V: TRBV5-1
J: TRBJ2-7

CDR3: CSARVGNTEAFF
DNA: TGCAGTGCTAGAGTGGGGAACACTGAAGCTTTCTTT
D: NA
size: few
V: TRBV20-1
J: TRBJ1-1

CDR3: CATRDRGNSGLGEKLFF
DNA: TGTGCCACAAGGGACAGGGGAAATTCGGGCTTAGGTGAAAAACTGTTTTTT
D: TRBD1
size: NA
V: TRBV15
J: TRBJ1-4

CDR3: CASSPPATHEQFF
DNA: TGTGCCAGCAGTCCCCCCGCGACCCATGAGCAGTTCTTC
D: NA
size: many
V: TRBV2
J: TRBJ2-1

CDR3: CASSPLAGGGEQYF
DNA: TGTGCCAGCTCACCACTAGCGGGAGGGGGCGAGCAGTACTTC
D: TRBD2
size: many
V: TRBV27
J: TRBJ2-7

CDR3: CVSSPRRTYEQYF
DNA: TGTGTCAGCAGCCCGAGACGGACCTACGAGCAGTACTTC
D: NA
size: NA
V: TRBV6-1
J: TRBJ2-7

CDR3: CASSLALAGGEQYF
DNA: TGTGCCAGCAGCTTGGCACTAGCGGGAGGCGAGCAGTACTTC
D: TRBD2
size: NA
V: TRBV5-5
J: TRBJ2-7

CDR3: CASSLDVTTPGTRSYEQYF
DNA: TGTGCCAGCAGCCTCGACGTAACGACTCCCGGGACTAGATCCTACGAGCAGTACTTC
D: TRBD2
size: many
V: TRBV6-2/TRBV6-3
J: TRBJ2-7

CDR3: CASSLLRANTGELFF
DNA: TGTGCCAGCAGTTTACTCCGGGCGAACACCGGGGAGCTGTTTTTT
D: NA
size: few
V: TRBV12-3/TRBV12-4
J: TRBJ2-2

CDR3: CASSPLVQAGTQYF
DNA: TGTGCCAGCAGCCCGCTGGTCCAGGCAGGTACGCAGTATTTT
D: NA
size: NA
V: TRBV7-2
J: TRBJ2-3

CDR3: CATRSEFSNQPQHF
DNA: TGTGCCACCAGAAGCGAATTCAGCAATCAGCCCCAGCATTTT
D: NA
size: many
V: TRBV15
J: TRBJ1-5